This entry describes one T cell receptor beta chain. This record belongs to a study of T cell changes during pregnancy in multiple sclerosis. Germline V gene data show CDR1 as SGHRS and CDR2 as YFSETQ. The J segment lost 15 bases and the V segment lost 0 bases, leaving 11 bases of the junction unmatched. CDR3 length: 15 residues. Assay used: immunoSEQ multiplex PCR; TCRdb lists only in-frame clones, some missing. The sample yields nearly 110,000 clones, about nine tenths seen once. This clonotype was obtained from a female donor with multiple sclerosis, enrolled in a pregnancy study. The rearrangement joins TRBV5-1 to TRBJ1-4, with TRBD1 identical over 10 bases. The sequenced sample was peripheral blood, obtained after pregnancy. The CDR3 sequence is CASSLAWDPGQGLFF. DNA of the CDR3: TGCGCCAGCAGCTTGGCCTGGGATCCGGGACAGGGGTTGTTTTTT.